The 2 T cell receptor beta chains in this list originate from one sample, sequenced in a study of human T cells and chemical hapten exposure. Time point here: patch test 1, 2 weeks after DPC sensitization. Treatment meaning: therapeutic diphenylcyclopropenone sensitization with weekly scalp DPC. TCRdb reprocessed the RACE reads with MiXCR, giving one entry per CDR3 protein. Of roughly 380,000 distinct CDR3 sequences listed, approximately 5% were seen once; the top ten hold 2% to 2.5%. The input for sequencing was whole blood, taken in connection with sensitization to the hapten diphenylcyclopropenone (DPC). These receptors were taken from a woman aged 50 to 60 with alopecia areata. Some clones in this sample may be carry-over from other donors' samples.

A few counts support this clonotype. The gene calls are TRBV14 and TRBJ1-2, with D tentatively TRBD1 (6 bases). V was pared by 0 bases and J by 7 bases, with 18 bases between. This CDR3 comprises 16 residues. The germline V gene has CDR1 SGHDN and CDR2 FVKESK. The CDR3 bases are TGTGCCAGCAGCCAAGATACCTCGCCGGGGGGCAGTGGCTACACCTTC. It yields the protein CASSQDTSPGGSGYTF.

This clonotype was picked up many times. This rearrangement joins TRBV15 to TRBJ2-1; D is perhaps TRBD1 or TRBD2 (5 bases each). Between the trimmed V and J ends, which lost 3 bases and 9 bases, there was a span of 12 bases. The germline V gene has CDR1 LNHNV and CDR2 YYDKDF (reference sequence). The CDR3 length is 13 residues. CDR3 protein: CATSSLNGGEQFF. Here the CDR3 DNA reads TGTGCCACCAGCAGCCTTAATGGGGGTGAGCAGTTCTTC.